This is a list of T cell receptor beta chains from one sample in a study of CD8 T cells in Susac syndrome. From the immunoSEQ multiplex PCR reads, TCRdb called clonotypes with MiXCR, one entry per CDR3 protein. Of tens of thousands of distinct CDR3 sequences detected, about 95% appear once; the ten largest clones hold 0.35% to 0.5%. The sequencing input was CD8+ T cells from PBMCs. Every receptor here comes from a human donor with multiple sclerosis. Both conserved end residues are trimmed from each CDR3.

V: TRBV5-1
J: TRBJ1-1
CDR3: ASSLVGALNTEAF

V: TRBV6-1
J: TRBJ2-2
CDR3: ASSARDRGLAGELF

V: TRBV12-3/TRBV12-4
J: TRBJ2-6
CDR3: AVRTGSGANVLT

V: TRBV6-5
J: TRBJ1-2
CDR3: ASSLLPPTGDYGYT

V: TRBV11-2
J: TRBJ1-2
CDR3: ASSLEGRGYGYT

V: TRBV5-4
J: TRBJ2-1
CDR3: ASSLATGMSYNEQF

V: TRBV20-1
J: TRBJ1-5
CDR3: SARVGEGSPQH

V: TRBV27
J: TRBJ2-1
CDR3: ASGRTGGFGNEQF

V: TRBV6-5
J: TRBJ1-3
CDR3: ASRPGLAPGNTIY

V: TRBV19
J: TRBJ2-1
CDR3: ATRGRGTEITNEQF

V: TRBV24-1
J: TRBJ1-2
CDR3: ATSDYDRVVDYGYT

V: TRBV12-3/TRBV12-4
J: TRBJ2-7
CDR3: ASSAFPLQGPGQY

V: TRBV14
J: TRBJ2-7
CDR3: ASSQVTFEQY

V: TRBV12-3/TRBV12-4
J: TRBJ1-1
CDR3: ASSYREVRNTEAF

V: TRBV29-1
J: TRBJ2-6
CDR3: SVDGGANSGANVLT